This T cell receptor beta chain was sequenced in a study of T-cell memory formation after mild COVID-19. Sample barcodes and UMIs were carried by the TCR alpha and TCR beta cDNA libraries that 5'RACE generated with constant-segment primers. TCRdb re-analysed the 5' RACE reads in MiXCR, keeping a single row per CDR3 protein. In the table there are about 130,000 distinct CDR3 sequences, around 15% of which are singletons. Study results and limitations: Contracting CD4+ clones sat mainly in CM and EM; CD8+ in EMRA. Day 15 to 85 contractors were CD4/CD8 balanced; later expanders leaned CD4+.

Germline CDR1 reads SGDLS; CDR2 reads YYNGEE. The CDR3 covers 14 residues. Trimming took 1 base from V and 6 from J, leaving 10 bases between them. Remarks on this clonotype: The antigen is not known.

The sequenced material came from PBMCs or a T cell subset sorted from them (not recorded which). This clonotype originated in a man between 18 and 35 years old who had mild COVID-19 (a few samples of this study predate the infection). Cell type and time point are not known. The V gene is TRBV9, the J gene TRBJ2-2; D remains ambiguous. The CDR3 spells CASSVSHEPGELFF. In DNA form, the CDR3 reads TGTGCCAGCAGCGTATCGCATGAACCCGGGGAGCTGTTTTTT.